This T cell receptor (beta chain) was observed in a study of blood T cell repertoires in COVID-19. About the research overall: COVID-19 samples collected from the United States, Italy and Spain covered acute and convalescent phases. PBMCs, B-cell-depleted T cells, or T cells were the source of the cDNA or gDNA that made up the material.

How the authors handled the data: Scientists estimated how many nucleated cells there were by amplifying reference gene primers. Only in-frame clones appear in the TCRdb table, and some are missing; sequencing was by immunoSEQ multiplex PCR. V, J and clone size reflect that table, while D and trimming were determined from the DNA. The table shows about 240,000 clones, with around 90% occurring only once. This clone was seen just once. This TCR derives from a man in his 60s who had recovered from COVID-19. Material for sequencing was peripheral blood.

The chain's CDR3 is CASSLPPSFFGYTF. CDR3 DNA sequence: TGTGCCAGCAGCCTCCCCCCGTCGTTTTTCGGCTACACCTTC. The J gene is TRBJ1-2, the V gene TRBV7-2; D gene unclear. V was pared by 5 bases and J by 8 bases, with 18 bases between. This CDR3 comprises 14 residues. Germline CDR1 is SGHTA and CDR2 is FQGNSA.